This T cell receptor (beta chain) was sequenced during a study of Ad26.COV2.S vaccination and SARS-CoV-2 variants. Trimming pared 1 base from V and 2 bases from J, leaving 9 bases between. Germline CDR1 is SGDLS and CDR2 is YYNGEE. The CDR3 length is 15 residues. Treatment in this sample: around 19 received Ad26.COV2.S at low or high dose, single or two shots; about five received placebo; per-sample allocation not given. The samples date from day 63 after the first vaccine or placebo injection. A Boston donor was an adult aged 18-55 years. Libraries were prepared by immunoSEQ multiplex PCR; TCRdb keeps only in-frame clonotypes and omits some of them. The table shows approximately 450,000 clones, with roughly 90% occurring only once.

This receptor was taken from a person aged 18-60 years who received the Ad26.COV2.S COVID-19 vaccine or a placebo. The chain uses TRBV9 and TRBJ2-2, with a weak D call TRBD1 (6 bases). The sample here was peripheral blood, taken in a trial of Ad26.COV2.S vaccine versus placebo. CDR3 amino acids: CASSVTGTNTGELFF. CDR3 DNA: TGTGCCAGCAGCGTAACCGGGACAAACACCGGGGAGCTGTTTTTT.